This T cell receptor beta chain was found in a study of T cells in Graves' hyperthyroidism and ophthalmopathy. The TCR beta CDR3 regions underwent amplification using RNA transcripts as the source. Primed by the HTBI set, a first-round RT-PCR was run on the TCR CDR3. TCRdb itself ran the multiplex PCR reads through MiXCR, one entry per CDR3 protein. The sample records around 540,000 distinct CDR3 sequences, about half being singletons. In making diagnoses, clinical symptoms, serum thyroxine and TRAb, thyroid ultrasound and orbital computed tomography were all used. This clonotype was recorded only once. This CDR3 is built from 13 residues. The germline CDR1 and CDR2 sequences are SQVTM and ANQGSEA.

The chain carries TRBV29-1 and TRBJ2-7, with D possibly matching TRBD2 (7 bases). This sequence was found in a woman younger than 35 with Graves' hyperthyroidism. The sample consisted of peripheral blood or thyroid tissue (not recorded which). The CDR3 DNA follows: TGCAGGCGCAGCGGGGACACTTCCTACGAGCAGTACTTC. Protein sequence: CRRSGDTSYEQYF.